The T cell receptor (beta chain) under discussion was sequenced for a study of CD8 T cells in ankylosing spondylitis. V dropped 2 bases and J dropped 3; count of bases not matched to a gene: 8. This CDR3 spans 16 amino acids. Germline V gives CDR1 LGHNA, CDR2 YSLEER. A quantitative 5'-RACE method, one with molecular barcodes, was used to make TCR beta libraries. A single record per CDR3 protein comes from TCRdb applying MiXCR to the 5' RACE reads. Among fewer than 200,000 distinct CDR3 sequences, 15% to 20% were seen once, and the ten largest hold approximately 4%. Findings and limits, study-wide: Characteristic of ankylosing spondylitis blood, it appeared, was a TCR beta motif comprising roughly 8 highly homologous variants. CD8+ disease-linked clones were present at relatively low frequencies in blood.

About this clonotype: The antigen is unknown.

The chain links TRBV4-3 to TRBJ2-7; 9 nucleotides agree with TRBD1. The sequencing input was blood, either unsorted or a sorted T cell fraction (not recorded which). The source is a male donor under 30 with ankylosing spondylitis or in good health (not recorded which). CDR3 DNA: TGCGCCAGCAGCCAAATAACCGGGACAGGGTTCTACGAGCAGTACTTC. This sequence encodes CASSQITGTGFYEQYF.